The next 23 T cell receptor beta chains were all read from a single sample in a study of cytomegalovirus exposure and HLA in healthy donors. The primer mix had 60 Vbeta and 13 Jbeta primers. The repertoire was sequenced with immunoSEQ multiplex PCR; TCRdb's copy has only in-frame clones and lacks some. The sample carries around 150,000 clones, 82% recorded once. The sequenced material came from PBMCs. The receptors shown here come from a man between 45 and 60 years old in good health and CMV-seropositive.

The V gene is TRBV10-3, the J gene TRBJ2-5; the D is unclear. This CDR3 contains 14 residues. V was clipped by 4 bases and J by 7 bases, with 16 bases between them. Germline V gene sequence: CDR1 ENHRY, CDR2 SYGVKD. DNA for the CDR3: TGTGCCATCAGTGCGGCAGACTCTGGTGGGACCCAGTACTTC. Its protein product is CAISAADSGGTQYF.

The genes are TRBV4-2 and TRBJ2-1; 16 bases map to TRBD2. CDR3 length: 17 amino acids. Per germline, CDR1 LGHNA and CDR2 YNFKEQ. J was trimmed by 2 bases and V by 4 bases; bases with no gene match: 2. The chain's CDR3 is CASSLGTSGRAYNEQFF. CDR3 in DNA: TGTGCCAGCAGCCTTGGGACTAGCGGGAGGGCCTACAATGAGCAGTTCTTC.

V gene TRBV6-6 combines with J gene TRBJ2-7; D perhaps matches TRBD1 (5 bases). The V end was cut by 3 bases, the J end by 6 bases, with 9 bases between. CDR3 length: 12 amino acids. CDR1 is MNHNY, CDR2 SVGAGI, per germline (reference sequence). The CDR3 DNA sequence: TGTGCCAGCAGTTATGGGGCTGGCGAGCAGTACTTC. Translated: CASSYGAGEQYF.

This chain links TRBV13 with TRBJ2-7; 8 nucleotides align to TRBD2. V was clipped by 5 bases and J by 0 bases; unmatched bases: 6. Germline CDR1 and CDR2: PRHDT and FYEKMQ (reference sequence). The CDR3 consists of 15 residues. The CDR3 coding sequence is TGTGCCAGCAGCCGCGGGCTAGCGGGCTCCTACGAGCAGTACTTC. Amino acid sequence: CASSRGLAGSYEQYF.

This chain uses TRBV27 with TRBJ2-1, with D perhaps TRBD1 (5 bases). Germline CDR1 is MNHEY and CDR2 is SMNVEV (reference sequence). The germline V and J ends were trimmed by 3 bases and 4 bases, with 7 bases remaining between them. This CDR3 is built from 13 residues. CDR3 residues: CASSLDTYNEQFF. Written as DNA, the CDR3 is TGTGCCAGCAGTTTGGACACGTACAATGAGCAGTTCTTC.

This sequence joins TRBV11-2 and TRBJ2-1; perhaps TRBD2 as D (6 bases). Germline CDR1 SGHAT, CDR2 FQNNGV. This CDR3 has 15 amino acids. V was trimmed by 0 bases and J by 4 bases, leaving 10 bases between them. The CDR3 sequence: CASSLDSSVYNEQFF. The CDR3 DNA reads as TGTGCCAGCAGCTTAGACTCTAGCGTGTACAATGAGCAGTTCTTC.

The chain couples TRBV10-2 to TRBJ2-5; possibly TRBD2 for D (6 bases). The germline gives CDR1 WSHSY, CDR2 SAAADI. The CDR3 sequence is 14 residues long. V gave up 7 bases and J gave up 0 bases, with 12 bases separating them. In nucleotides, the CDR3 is TGCGCCAGCAAGGTCGGAGGGTACCAAGAGACCCAGTACTTC. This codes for CASKVGGYQETQYF.

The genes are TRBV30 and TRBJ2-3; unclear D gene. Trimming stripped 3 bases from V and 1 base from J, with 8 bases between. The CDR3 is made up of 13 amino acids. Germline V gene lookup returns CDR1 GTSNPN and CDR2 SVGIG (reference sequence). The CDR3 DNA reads TGTGCCTGGAGGGGCTTTGGCACAGATACGCAGTATTTT. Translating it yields CAWRGFGTDTQYF.

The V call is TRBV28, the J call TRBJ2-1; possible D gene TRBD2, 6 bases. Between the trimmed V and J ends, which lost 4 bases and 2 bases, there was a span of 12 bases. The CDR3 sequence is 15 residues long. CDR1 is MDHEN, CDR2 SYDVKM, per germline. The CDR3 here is CASSSQERAYNEQFF. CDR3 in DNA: TGTGCCAGCAGTTCCCAGGAGCGGGCCTACAATGAGCAGTTCTTC.

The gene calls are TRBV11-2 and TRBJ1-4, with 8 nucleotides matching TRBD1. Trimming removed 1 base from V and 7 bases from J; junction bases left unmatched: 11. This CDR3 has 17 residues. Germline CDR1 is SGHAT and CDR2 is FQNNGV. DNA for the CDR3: TGTGCCAGCAGCTTAGCCGGAATGACGGACAGGGTTGAAAAACTGTTTTTT. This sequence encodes CASSLAGMTDRVEKLFF. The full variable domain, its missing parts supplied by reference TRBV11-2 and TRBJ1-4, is EAGVAQSPRYKIIEKRQSVAFWCNPISGHATLYWYQQILGQGPKLLIQFQNNGVVDDSQLPKDRFSAERLKGVDSTLKIQPAKLEDSAVYLCASSLAGMTDRVEKLFFGSGTQLSVL.

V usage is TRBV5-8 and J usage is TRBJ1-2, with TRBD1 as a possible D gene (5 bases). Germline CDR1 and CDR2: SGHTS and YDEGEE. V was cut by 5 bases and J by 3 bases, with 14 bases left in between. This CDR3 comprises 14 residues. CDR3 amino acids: CASRDPEGHYGYTF. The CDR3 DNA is TGTGCCAGCAGAGACCCGGAGGGGCACTATGGCTACACCTTC. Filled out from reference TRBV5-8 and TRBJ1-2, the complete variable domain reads EAGVTQSPTHLIKTRGQQATLRCSPISGHTSVYWYQQALGLGLQFLLWYDEGEERNRGNFPPRFSGRQFPNYSSELNVNALELEDSALYLCASRDPEGHYGYTFGSGTRLTVV.

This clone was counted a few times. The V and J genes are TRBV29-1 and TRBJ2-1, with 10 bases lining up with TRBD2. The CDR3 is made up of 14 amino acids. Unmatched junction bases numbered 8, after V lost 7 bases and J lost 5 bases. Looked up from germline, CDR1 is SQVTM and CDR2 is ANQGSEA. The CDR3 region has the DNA TGCAGCGGCGTTAGCGGGGGGTACAACAATGAGCAGTTCTTC. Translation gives CSGVSGGYNNEQFF.

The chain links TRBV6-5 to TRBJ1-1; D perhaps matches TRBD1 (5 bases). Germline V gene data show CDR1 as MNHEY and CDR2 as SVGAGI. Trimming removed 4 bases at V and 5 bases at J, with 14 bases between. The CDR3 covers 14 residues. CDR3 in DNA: TGTGCCAGCAGTTCCCCCCAGGGTAGGACTGAAGCTTTCTTT. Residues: CASSSPQGRTEAFF.

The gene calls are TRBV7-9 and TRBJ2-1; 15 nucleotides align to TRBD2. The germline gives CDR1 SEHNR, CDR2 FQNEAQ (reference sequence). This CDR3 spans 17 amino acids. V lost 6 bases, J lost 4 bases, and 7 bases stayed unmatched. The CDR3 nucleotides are TGTGCCAGCAGGCCGGGACTAGCGGGAGGATGGTACAATGAGCAGTTCTTC. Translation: CASRPGLAGGWYNEQFF.

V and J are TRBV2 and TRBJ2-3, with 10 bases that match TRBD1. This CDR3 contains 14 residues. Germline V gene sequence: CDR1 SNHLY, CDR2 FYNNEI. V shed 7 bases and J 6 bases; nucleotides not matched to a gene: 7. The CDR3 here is CASMSGQGHDTQYF. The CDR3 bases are TGTGCCAGCATGTCGGGACAGGGGCACGATACGCAGTATTTT.

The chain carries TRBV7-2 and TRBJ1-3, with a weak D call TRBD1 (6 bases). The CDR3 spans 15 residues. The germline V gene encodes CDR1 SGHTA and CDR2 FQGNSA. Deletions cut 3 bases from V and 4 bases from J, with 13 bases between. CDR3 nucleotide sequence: TGTGCCAGCAGCTTTCAGGGGTCTACCGGAAACACCATATATTTT. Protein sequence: CASSFQGSTGNTIYF.

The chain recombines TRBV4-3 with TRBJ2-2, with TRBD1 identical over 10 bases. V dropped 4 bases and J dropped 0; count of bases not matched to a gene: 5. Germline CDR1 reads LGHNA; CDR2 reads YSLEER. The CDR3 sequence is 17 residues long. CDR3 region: CASSLIGQGANTGELFF. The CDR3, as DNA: TGCGCCAGCAGCCTCATAGGACAGGGGGCGAACACCGGGGAGCTGTTTTTT.

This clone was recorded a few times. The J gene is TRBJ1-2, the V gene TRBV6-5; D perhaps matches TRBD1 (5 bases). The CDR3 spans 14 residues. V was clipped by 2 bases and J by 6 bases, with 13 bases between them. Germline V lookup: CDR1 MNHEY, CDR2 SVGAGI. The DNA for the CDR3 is TGTGCCAGCAGTTACGGGCAGGGAGGAAATGGCTACACCTTC. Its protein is CASSYGQGGNGYTF.

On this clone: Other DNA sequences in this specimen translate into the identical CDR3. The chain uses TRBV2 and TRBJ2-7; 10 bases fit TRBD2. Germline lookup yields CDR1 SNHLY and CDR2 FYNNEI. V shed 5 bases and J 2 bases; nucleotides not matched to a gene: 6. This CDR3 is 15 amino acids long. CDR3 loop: CASSLGLAATYEQYF. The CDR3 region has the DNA TGTGCCAGCAGTCTTGGACTAGCGGCCACCTACGAGCAGTACTTC.

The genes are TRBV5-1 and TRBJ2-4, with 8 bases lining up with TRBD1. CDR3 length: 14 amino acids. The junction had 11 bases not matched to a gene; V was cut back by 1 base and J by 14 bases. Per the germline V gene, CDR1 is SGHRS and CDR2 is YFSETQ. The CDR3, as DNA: TGCGCCAGCAGCTTGAATGCAGGGGGCGTATTTGAGTACTTC. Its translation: CASSLNAGGVFEYF.

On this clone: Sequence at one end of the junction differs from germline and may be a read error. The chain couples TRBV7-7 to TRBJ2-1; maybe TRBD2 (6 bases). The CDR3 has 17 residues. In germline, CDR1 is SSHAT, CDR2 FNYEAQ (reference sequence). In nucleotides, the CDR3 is TGTGCTAGCAGCTTAGCGCTAGACGGGAGTACCTACAATGAGCAGTTCTTC. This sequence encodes CASSLALDGSTYNEQFF.

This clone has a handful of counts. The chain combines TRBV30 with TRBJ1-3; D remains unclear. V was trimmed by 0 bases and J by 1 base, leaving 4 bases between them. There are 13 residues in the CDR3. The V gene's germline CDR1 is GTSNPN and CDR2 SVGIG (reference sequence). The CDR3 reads CAWSVQSGNTIYF. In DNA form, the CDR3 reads TGTGCCTGGAGTGTACAATCTGGAAACACCATATATTTT.

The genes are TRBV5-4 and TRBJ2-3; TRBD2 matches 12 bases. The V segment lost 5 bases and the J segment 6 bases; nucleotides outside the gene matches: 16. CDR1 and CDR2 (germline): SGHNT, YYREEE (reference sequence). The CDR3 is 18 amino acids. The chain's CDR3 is CASSSGPSGGAFGDTQYF. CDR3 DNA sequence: TGTGCCAGCAGTTCCGGGCCTAGCGGGGGGGCCTTTGGTGATACGCAGTATTTT.